This T cell receptor beta chain was captured in a study of beta chain features in type 1 diabetes. At the level of the study: The examined sorted cells totaled fewer than 110,000,000 across samples.

The authors reverse transcribed all of the isolated RNA, so sequencing captured expressed TCRB transcripts. Generated by immunoSEQ multiplex PCR, the TCRdb table keeps only in-frame clones and is missing some. The sample includes 500,000 to 800,000 clones, under 15% of them seen just once. This clone appeared a few times. What it recognizes is unknown. V lost 3 bases and J lost 2, with 12 bases in between. This CDR3 is 14 amino acids long. Germline CDR1 and CDR2: SGHRS and YFSETQ. The study's findings and limits: All four CD4+ subsets from Type 1 diabetes patients carried moderately but significantly shorter TCRB CDR3s.

V and J are TRBV5-1 and TRBJ2-7; TRBD1 is a possible D gene (6 bases). This TCR derives from a man aged 25 to 40 with type 1 diabetes. Specimen: naive CD4+ T cells from blood. The CDR3 bases are TGCGCCAGCAGCTCATCACAGGGCGCCTACGAGCAGTACTTC. Protein sequence: CASSSSQGAYEQYF.